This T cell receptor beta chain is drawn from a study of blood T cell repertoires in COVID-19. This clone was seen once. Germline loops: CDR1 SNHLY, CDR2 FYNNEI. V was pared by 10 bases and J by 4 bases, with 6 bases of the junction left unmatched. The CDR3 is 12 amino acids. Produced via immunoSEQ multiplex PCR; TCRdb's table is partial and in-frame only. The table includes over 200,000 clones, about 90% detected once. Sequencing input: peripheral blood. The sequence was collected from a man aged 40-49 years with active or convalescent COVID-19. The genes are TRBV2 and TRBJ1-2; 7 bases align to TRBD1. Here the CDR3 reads CATQDRAYGYTF. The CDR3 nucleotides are TGTGCCACCCAAGACAGGGCCTATGGCTACACCTTC.